The 16 T cell receptor beta chains in this list originate from one sample, sequenced in a study of T cell responses to AZD1222 COVID-19 vaccine. Profiling relied on immunoSEQ multiplex PCR, and the TCRdb table lists in-frame clones only, not all of them. The data hold around 130,000 clones, with around 83% observed a single time. This material consisted of peripheral blood, taken 28 days after the second AZD1222 dose. The origin of the receptors is an adult who received the AZD1222 COVID-19 vaccine.

V usage is TRBV29-1 and J usage is TRBJ2-2; D is ambiguous. The CDR3 is made up of 14 amino acids. With 3 bases removed from V and 0 bases from J, the gap between germline ends came to 8 bases. Germline assignment: CDR1 SQVTM and CDR2 ANQGSEA. The CDR3 DNA reads TGCAGCGTTGACAGTTCTACGAACACCGGGGAGCTGTTTTTT. This codes for CSVDSSTNTGELFF.

This chain connects TRBV5-1 to TRBJ1-5, with no clear D. The CDR3 contains 15 residues. In germline, CDR1 is SGHRS, CDR2 YFSETQ. Trimming took 2 bases from V and 3 from J, leaving 12 bases between them. CDR3 coding DNA: TGCGCCAGCAGCTTTGAAGGGATGAACAATCAGCCCCAGCATTTT. The encoded protein is CASSFEGMNNQPQHF. Filled out from reference TRBV5-1 and TRBJ1-5, the complete variable domain reads KAGVTQTPRYLIKTRGQQVTLSCSPISGHRSVSWYQQTPGQGLQFLFEYFSETQRNKGNFPGRFSGRQFSNSRSEMNVSTLELGDSALYLCASSFEGMNNQPQHFGDGTRLSIL.

The V call is TRBV9, the J call TRBJ1-2, with D unclear. Germline CDR1 SGDLS, CDR2 YYNGEE. V lost 2 bases to trimming and J lost 1 base, with 6 bases between them. The CDR3 is 13 residues long. The CDR3 loop is CASSVDVNYGYTF. As DNA, the CDR3 is TGTGCCAGCAGCGTCGACGTTAACTATGGCTACACCTTC.

The rearrangement links TRBV27 to TRBJ2-5; 7 nucleotides match TRBD1. Germline V CDR1 and CDR2: MNHEY, SMNVEV (reference sequence). V lost 5 bases, J lost 4 bases, and 7 bases stayed unmatched. The CDR3 extends over 14 amino acids. CDR3 bases: TGTGCCAGCAGTCCGACAGGGTTCGGAGAGACCCAGTACTTC. This gives the protein CASSPTGFGETQYF.

The genes are TRBV12-5 and TRBJ2-5; unclear D gene. V lost 5 bases and J lost 5, with 15 bases in between. Looked up from germline, CDR1 is LGHNT and CDR2 is FRNRAP. This CDR3 has 14 amino acids. The CDR3: CASGPPGPLETQYF. The CDR3 nucleotides are TGTGCTAGTGGTCCCCCTGGGCCGTTGGAGACCCAGTACTTC.

CDR3 protein: CATSRDDSRDTEAFF. The CDR3 DNA reads TGTGCCACCAGCAGAGACGACAGCCGGGACACTGAAGCTTTCTTT. The V and J genes are TRBV15 and TRBJ1-1; D may be TRBD1 (5 bases). V was pared by 0 bases and J by 3 bases, with 11 bases between. This CDR3 region has 15 residues. Germline CDR1 is LNHNV and CDR2 is YYDKDF (reference sequence).

The chain combines TRBV18 with TRBJ1-4, with 8 bases fitting TRBD1. Per the germline V gene, CDR1 is KGHSH and CDR2 is LQKENI. The V and J ends lost 3 bases and 2 bases, in that order; junction bases with no gene match: 8. The CDR3 sequence is 17 residues long. CDR3 DNA: TGTGCCAGCTCACCCTCTACAGGGGGGTTGACTAATGAAAAACTGTTTTTT. Its translation is CASSPSTGGLTNEKLFF.

The chain has TRBV19 and TRBJ1-2, with D possibly TRBD1 on 5 matching bases. This CDR3 contains 16 residues. The germline gives CDR1 LNHDA, CDR2 SQIVND (reference sequence). Trimming pared 3 bases from V and 5 bases from J, leaving 19 bases between. CDR3 DNA sequence: TGTGCCAGTAGTATGCGCGGAGGGGACCTCTTTTATGGCTACACCTTC. This codes for CASSMRGGDLFYGYTF.

This chain uses TRBV6-1 with TRBJ1-5; D gene ambiguous. CDR1 and CDR2 (germline): MNHNS, SASEGT. Trimming left V 5 bases short and J 8 bases short, with 13 bases between. The length of the CDR3 is 13 residues. The CDR3 loop is CASSLRSFEPQHF. The CDR3 bases are TGTGCCAGCAGTCTTCGGTCCTTTGAGCCCCAGCATTTT.

This clone has a single count. The chain couples TRBV6-5 to TRBJ1-1; maybe TRBD1 (5 bases). The V end was cut by 4 bases, the J end by 4 bases, with 10 bases between. Germline CDR1 reads MNHEY; CDR2 reads SVGAGI. The CDR3 length is 13 residues. CDR3 sequence (DNA): TGTGCCAGCAGTTTGGGGGAGAGCACTGAAGCTTTCTTT. Translated, it gives CASSLGESTEAFF.

The chain has TRBV11-2 and TRBJ1-2; weak D call: TRBD1 (5 bases). V shed 6 bases and J shed 4 bases, with 9 bases lying between them. Germline CDR1 is SGHAT and CDR2 is FQNNGV. CDR3 size: 12 residues. The CDR3 region is CASSQGGYGYTF. The CDR3 DNA reads TGTGCCAGCAGTCAGGGAGGCTATGGCTACACCTTC.

V gene TRBV11-2 combines with J gene TRBJ2-5; D perhaps matches TRBD2 (5 bases). The ends were cut back, 3 bases at V and 4 bases at J, with 6 bases in the middle. Germline CDR1 and CDR2: SGHAT and FQNNGV. The CDR3 sequence is 12 residues long. The CDR3 nucleotides read TGTGCCAGCAGCTTCAGCGGAGAGACCCAGTACTTC. Encoded protein: CASSFSGETQYF.

CDR3 in DNA: TGTGCCAGCAGATTAGGGGTTAGGCTTCAGGACAGGAGATCCACAGATACGCAGTATTTT. This codes for CASRLGVRLQDRRSTDTQYF. The chain has TRBV27 and TRBJ2-3; 7 nucleotides align to TRBD1. CDR1 MNHEY and CDR2 SMNVEV come from the germline V gene (reference sequence). The CDR3 is 20 residues long. V was pared by 6 bases and J by 2 bases, with 23 bases of the junction left unmatched.

J is TRBJ2-4 and V is TRBV28; TRBD1 is a possible D gene (6 bases). The CDR3 is made up of 14 amino acids. Germline CDR1 is MDHEN and CDR2 is SYDVKM. Trimming pared 5 bases from V and 9 bases from J, leaving 17 bases between. Here the CDR3 DNA reads TGTGCCAGCAGTATCCCAGGGGTAACTAGCATTCAGTACTTC. Its protein is CASSIPGVTSIQYF.

The chain couples TRBV7-2 to TRBJ1-1; 7 bases match TRBD1. V shed 1 base, J shed 2 bases, and the junction held 7 bases outside the gene matches. This CDR3 is built from 16 residues. CDR1 and CDR2 (germline): SGHTA, FQGNSA. This CDR3 reads CASSLDPGGRNTEAFF. CDR3 coding DNA: TGTGCCAGCAGCTTAGACCCAGGGGGGAGAAACACTGAAGCTTTCTTT.

The V and J genes are TRBV25-1 and TRBJ2-5, with D hard to call. Germline V gene sequence: CDR1 MGHDK, CDR2 SYGVNS. The CDR3 is 14 residues long. V shed 10 bases and J shed 1 base, with 16 bases lying between them. The chain's CDR3 is CATAAAGPQETQYF. CDR3 in DNA: TGTGCCACGGCGGCGGCAGGACCCCAAGAGACCCAGTACTTC.